This is a list of T cell receptor beta chains from one sample in a study. TCRdb independently ran MiXCR on the 5' RACE reads; one entry per CDR3 protein. The profile covers fewer than 40,000 distinct CDR3 sequences, with roughly a quarter appearing a single time and approximately 4.3% taken by the ten largest. Specimen: memory CD4+ T cells sorted from blood. Receptors originate from a female donor with breast cancer. Both conserved end residues are part of each CDR3. D genes are given only for firm matches. Size is stated for part of the rows, as once, few or many counts, or as a class when the clone is expanded.

cdr3_aa | cdr3_nt | v_call | d_call | j_call | clone_size
CASRGLDSPLHF | TGCGCCAGTAGGGGGTTAGATTCACCCCTCCACTTT | TRBV4-1 | . | TRBJ1-6 | many
CASSLVGTGGYEQYF | TGTGCCAGCAGCTTAGTCGGGACAGGGGGTTACGAGCAGTACTTC | TRBV7-9 | TRBD1 | TRBJ2-7 | many
CASSLLRDYEQYF | TGTGCCAGCAGTTTATTACGTGACTACGAGCAGTACTTC | TRBV28 | . | TRBJ2-7 | .
CASTDLRTGRQYF | TGTGCCAGCACGGACCTCAGGACAGGGCGGCAGTACTTC | TRBV3-1 | TRBD1 | TRBJ2-7 | .
CSAVAPSSYEQYF | TGCAGTGCGGTCGCTCCAAGCTCGTACGAGCAGTACTTC | TRBV20-1 | . | TRBJ2-7 | .
CASSSRQTNTGELFF | TGTGCCAGCAGCTCGAGGCAGACGAACACCGGGGAGCTGTTTTTT | TRBV5-5 | . | TRBJ2-2 | .
CASSLRMEKTYEQYF | TGTGCCAGCAGCTTGAGGATGGAGAAAACCTACGAGCAGTACTTC | TRBV5-4 | . | TRBJ2-7 | once
CATSRVPTEGNQPQHF | TGTGCCACCAGCAGAGTCCCGACAGAGGGCAATCAGCCCCAGCATTTT | TRBV15 | . | TRBJ1-5 | few
CASSKTGGVETQYF | TGTGCCAGCAGTAAGACAGGGGGCGTTGAGACCCAGTACTTC | TRBV6-5 | TRBD1 | TRBJ2-5 | .
CASSGRDHNEQFF | TGTGCCAGCAGTGGCCGGGATCACAATGAGCAGTTCTTC | TRBV12-3/TRBV12-4 | . | TRBJ2-1 | .
CASSALRGTEAFF | TGTGCCAGCAGTGCCTTACGAGGCACTGAAGCTTTCTTT | TRBV6-5 | . | TRBJ1-1 | few
CASSLSRAGNTGELFF | TGTGCCAGCAGTTTATCGAGAGCGGGGAACACCGGGGAGCTGTTTTTT | TRBV27 | . | TRBJ2-2 | .
CSARGRDWETQYF | TGCAGTGCTAGAGGGAGGGACTGGGAGACCCAGTACTTC | TRBV20-1 | . | TRBJ2-5 | .
CASSAEGASDTQYF | TGTGCCAGCAGCGCCGAGGGAGCATCAGATACGCAGTATTTT | TRBV9 | . | TRBJ2-3 | .